This T cell receptor (beta chain) came from a study of blood T cells in healthy people across ages. Comment on this clonotype: Its antigen is currently unknown.

Trimming pared 5 bases from V and 2 bases from J, leaving 22 bases between. Germline V gene data show CDR1 as SNHLY and CDR2 as FYNNEI. The CDR3 length is 17 residues. General study points: Donor CMV status, an unknown factor, possibly confounded changes in expanded clonotypes. Roughly linearly, TCR beta diversity per million T cells fell as age increased.

A second PCR, run for 7 to 11 cycles, used a sample-barcoded 5' primer plus a J-beta primer mix. Using its own MiXCR run on the 5' RACE reads, TCRdb lists one record per CDR3 protein. This table holds approximately 880,000 distinct CDR3 sequences, roughly 48% found once. The V call is TRBV2, the J call TRBJ2-7; D might be TRBD2 (7 bases). Source material: blood. The receptor was derived from a man aged 25-45 years in good health. CDR3 protein: CASSHPIGGGLTYEQYF. CDR3 nucleotides: TGTGCCAGCAGTCATCCGATTGGCGGGGGCCTAACCTACGAGCAGTACTTC. The full variable domain, completed using reference TRBV2 and TRBJ2-7, is EPEVTQTPSHQVTQMGQEVILRCVPISNHLYFYWYRQILGQKVEFLVSFYNNEISEKSEIFDDQFSVERPDGSNFTLKIRSTKLEDSAMYFCASSHPIGGGLTYEQYFGPGTRLTVT.